This TCR beta chain is drawn from a study of identical twins (dated by TCRdb to 2016 to 2018). For the study in its entirety: To test whether fetal clonotypes persist, this study deep-sequenced TCR alpha and beta repertoires from monozygotic twins, from unrelated adults of various ages, and from cord blood. To rule out contamination, replicate twin experiments were performed at different times with different library preparation protocols.

Every donor in the study was a healthy Caucasian. Three pairs of female monozygotic twins, all aged roughly 18 to 29 years, made up the twin cohort. Miltenyi CD45RO+ enrichment and human naive T-cell isolation kits were used to isolate memory (CD45RO+) and naive T cells from PBMC. On this clonotype: It lacks a known antigen. One base away there is no much larger clone; base qualities are not given.

Libraries came from 5' RACE. The sequencing machine was an Illumina HiSeq 2000. Template switching added a universal primer binding site, and the final cDNA carried a unique molecular identifier that allowed TCR cDNA molecules to be counted accurately. First-strand cDNA for TCR alpha and beta chains was synthesized from specific primers in the conserved constant-segment region. To control for contamination, each cDNA library was double barcoded with a SMART-Mk sample barcode plus Illumina barcodes. TruSeq adapter sequences and Illumina sample barcodes were added in two successive PCR steps. Sequencing of the TCR alpha and beta cDNA libraries was done on the Illumina HiSeq platform using custom primers. The original methods were these. Raw reads were processed with MiGEC to extract unique molecular identifiers, and MiXCR was used to determine CDR3 positions. For each individual, recombination models were inferred using an EM algorithm with the repgenHMM and IGoR tools. The tcR package in R was used for shared clonotype analysis, with sharing normalized by the product of cloneset sizes. To study raw recombination without the effects of thymic and clonal selection, out-of-frame nonproductive sequences were analyzed. TCRdb reanalyzed the raw reads on its own, using fastp at Q25 for trimming and MiXCR for clone calling, and kept in-frame beta chains. Each CDR3 protein gets just one entry, which takes the most common genes and DNA from the rows behind it. These V and J calls originate from TCRdb's pipeline instead of the authors' own analysis. This sample holds about 20,000 distinct CDR3 sequences; 55% to 75% were observed only once. 5.5% to 7.5% of the sample is in the top ten clones.

Overall study outcomes, separate from this receptor: Fewer insertions were carried by abundant cord blood beta clonotypes; a weaker similar trend was observed in young adult naive repertoires, while no such trend was observed in memory repertoires. Out-of-frame TCR alpha sequences shared between twins showed an excess of low generation-probability sequences compared with coincidental sharing between unrelated individuals. Because the same donors could not be followed over many years, the conclusions depended on cross-sectional statistical analysis. Excess twin sharing in beta out-of-frame sequences was weaker because fewer shared sequences lowered the signal-to-noise ratio. Invariant T cells such as MAIT and iNKT could partly confound zero-insertion analyses, though diverse VJ usage argued against this for most clonotypes. Recombination models systematically underestimated out-of-frame TCR alpha sharing in monozygotic twins but agreed with sharing between unrelated individuals.

This clonotype was sampled from a woman aged 18-29 years in good health. This table probably holds off-target reads from a library built for another chain. The specimen sequenced was memory (CD45RO+) T cells sorted from blood. The intended sense of this specimen's cell subset or site label: CD45RO+ enriched T cells.

The CDR3 protein is CASSLRNTGELFF. At the DNA level, the sequence is TGTGCCAGCAGTTTACGTAACACCGGGGAGCTGTTTTTT. Rearrangement joined TRBV6-2 or TRBV6-3 to TRBJ2-2, with no confident D gene call. Including cysteine and phenylalanine, the CDR3 has 13 amino acids. The sequence is cut down to CDR3 DNA, 39 bases in frame from base 1. CDR1 and CDR2 are drawn from the germline V gene: MNHEY, SVGEGT. Trimming costs V 4 bases and J 2 bases, and their ends lie 5 bases apart.